The 10 T cell receptor beta chains presented below share a single source sample, sequenced in a study of T cell repertoires in cytomegalovirus infection. TCRdb used MiXCR to reprocess the reads, holding one entry per CDR3 protein. The sample records about 450,000 distinct CDR3 sequences, 31% being singletons. The sequenced material came from PBMCs. Receptor source: a human donor in good health (CMV status not recorded). Some clones in this sample may be carry-over from other donors' samples.

This clonotype has just a few counts. The chain has TRBV28 and TRBJ1-5; no clear D. In germline, CDR1 is MDHEN, CDR2 SYDVKM. This CDR3 has 11 residues. The V end lost 7 bases, the J end lost 5 bases, and 6 bases lay between the germline ends. The CDR3, as DNA: TGTGCCAGCAAGGACGATCAGCCCCAGCATTTT. It translates to CASKDDQPQHF.

This clonotype was observed at least ten times. The chain carries TRBV5-1 and TRBJ2-3; 9 bases align to TRBD2. V lost 3 bases and J lost 1; bases outside the gene matches: 9. The CDR3 length is 17 residues. Germline V gives CDR1 SGHRS, CDR2 YFSETQ. CDR3 in amino acids: CASSSRTSERGTDTQYF. The CDR3 DNA is TGCGCCAGCAGCTCGCGGACTAGCGAGAGGGGCACAGATACGCAGTATTTT.

This clonotype was picked up a small number of times. The chain joins TRBV6-1 to TRBJ2-7; 11 nucleotides align to TRBD2. Trimming cost V 6 bases and J 2 bases; bases outside gene matches: 6. The CDR3 is made up of 15 amino acids. Per the germline V gene, CDR1 is MNHNS and CDR2 is SASEGT. CDR3: CASSRGTSGTYEQYF. Here the CDR3 DNA reads TGTGCCAGCAGCCGCGGGACTAGCGGAACCTACGAGCAGTACTTC.

The chain employs TRBV24-1 and TRBJ1-1, with D uncertain. Germline values: CDR1 KGHDR, CDR2 SFDVKD. V gave up 6 bases and J gave up 1 base, with 8 bases separating them. The CDR3 covers 13 residues. The CDR3 coding sequence is TGTGCCACCAGTCTCTCCGAGAACACTGAAGCTTTCTTT. It translates to CATSLSENTEAFF.

There are a few counts of this clonotype. This chain joins TRBV11-2 and TRBJ2-7; TRBD2 agrees at 7 bases. J lost 3 bases, V lost 1 base, and 6 bases had no gene match. The CDR3 is made up of 15 amino acids. Germline V gives CDR1 SGHAT, CDR2 FQNNGV. The CDR3 reads CASSLALALNYEQYF. DNA of the CDR3: TGTGCCAGCAGCTTAGCACTAGCGTTGAACTACGAGCAGTACTTC.

Ten or more counts support this clonotype. The rearrangement joins TRBV7-9 to TRBJ2-3, with 13 bases that match TRBD2. From germline, CDR1 is SEHNR and CDR2 FQNEAQ (reference sequence). This CDR3 spans 16 amino acids. The junction had 4 bases not matched to a gene; V was cut back by 5 bases and J by 2 bases. CDR3 nucleotides: TGTGCCAGCAGCATGACTAGCGGGGGGACCACAGATACGCAGTATTTT. Translating it yields CASSMTSGGTTDTQYF.

This chain connects TRBV19 to TRBJ1-2; 8 bases map to TRBD1. The CDR3 consists of 13 residues. The V segment lost 8 bases and the J segment 4 bases; nucleotides outside the gene matches: 6. Germline V gene lookup returns CDR1 LNHDA and CDR2 SQIVND (reference sequence). The CDR3 coding sequence is TGTGCCAGTTCGGACAGGGTTGTCTATGGCTACACCTTC. It encodes CASSDRVVYGYTF.

This clonotype was counted only a few times. The chain links TRBV6-1 to TRBJ2-7, with no clear D. Germline V CDR1 and CDR2: MNHNS, SASEGT. The CDR3 covers 13 residues. Trimming shortened V by 2 bases and J by 5 bases, and 10 bases separated the two germline ends. CDR3 loop: CASSESREHEQYF. The CDR3 region has the DNA TGTGCCAGCAGTGAATCTAGGGAACACGAGCAGTACTTC.

J is TRBJ1-6 and V is TRBV20-1, with D perhaps TRBD1 (5 bases). V dropped 0 bases and J dropped 5 bases, with 11 bases sitting between them. Germline values: CDR1 DFQATT, CDR2 SNEGSKA (reference sequence). The CDR3 is 15 amino acids. CDR3 residues: CSARDLAGDNSPLHF. DNA of the CDR3: TGCAGTGCTAGAGATTTGGCGGGGGATAATTCACCCCTCCACTTT.

The chain carries TRBV4-2 and TRBJ2-2; D not certain. CDR3 length: 14 residues. Germline assignment: CDR1 LGHNA and CDR2 YNFKEQ. V was trimmed by 0 bases and J by 6 bases, leaving 8 bases between them. The CDR3 region is CASSQDGYPGELFF. CDR3 in DNA: TGTGCCAGCAGCCAAGATGGGTACCCCGGGGAGCTGTTTTTT.